Listed here are 23 T cell receptor beta chains from one sample, sequenced in a study of PD-L1 blockade in urothelial cancer. This table comes from immunoSEQ multiplex PCR, and its TCRdb copy is limited to in-frame clones, with some not included. This table has 60,000 to 80,000 clones, 88% appearing once. Time point indicated: peripheral blood 6 weeks after treatment start. This specimen was PBMCs, taken around atezolizumab (anti-PD-L1) treatment. These receptors were obtained from a man aged 55 to 70 with urothelial cancer.

The CDR3 loop reads CASSQGSSSGTGRAFF. Here the CDR3 DNA reads TGTGCCAGCAGCCAAGGTTCATCGTCGGGGACAGGACGGGCTTTCTTT. This chain joins TRBV4-2 and TRBJ1-1, with TRBD1 matching over 8 bases. The CDR3 extends over 16 amino acids. Germline lookup yields CDR1 LGHNA and CDR2 YNFKEQ. V shed 1 base, J shed 11 bases, and the junction held 15 bases outside the gene matches.

The rearrangement joins TRBV18 to TRBJ1-4; D call uncertain. Germline loops: CDR1 KGHSH, CDR2 LQKENI. Trimming removed 5 bases from V and 0 bases from J, with 13 bases in between. The CDR3 loop spans 16 amino acids. The DNA of the CDR3 is TGTGCCAGCTCATCCTTGGCAGGAACAACTAATGAAAAACTGTTTTTT. Amino acid sequence: CASSSLAGTTNEKLFF. The complete variable domain, with remaining parts taken from reference TRBV18 and TRBJ1-4, reads NAGVMQNPRHLVRRRGQEARLRCSPMKGHSHVYWYRQLPEEGLKFMVYLQKENIIDESGMPKERFSAEFPKEGPSILRIQQVVRGDSAAYFCASSSLAGTTNEKLFFGSGTQLSVL.

The sample holds one count of this clone. This chain's CDR3 is CASSDSNNEQFF. DNA for the CDR3: TGTGCCAGCAGCGACAGCAACAATGAGCAGTTCTTC. This chain uses TRBV9 with TRBJ2-1; D call uncertain. The germline V and J ends were trimmed by 3 bases and 5 bases, with 6 bases remaining between them. CDR1 and CDR2 from the germline V gene are SGDLS and YYNGEE. There are 12 residues in the CDR3.

This clone was seen just once. The genes are TRBV5-5 and TRBJ1-1; D call uncertain. CDR1 SGHKS and CDR2 YYEKEE come from the germline V gene (reference sequence). The CDR3 consists of 14 residues. Trimming removed 0 bases from V and 0 bases from J, with 6 bases in between. This CDR3 reads CASSLGHMNTEAFF. The CDR3 DNA sequence: TGTGCCAGCAGCTTGGGTCACATGAACACTGAAGCTTTCTTT.

V gene TRBV11-3 combines with J gene TRBJ2-2, with TRBD1 as a possible D gene (6 bases). Germline V gene sequence: CDR1 SGHNT, CDR2 YENEEA. CDR3 length: 15 residues. The V end was cut by 6 bases, the J end by 0 bases, with 11 bases between. This CDR3 reads CASRRDNTNTGELFF. The CDR3 DNA reads TGTGCCAGCAGAAGGGACAACACGAACACCGGGGAGCTGTTTTTT.

Of note for this clone: Sequence at one end of the junction differs from germline and may be a read error. This chain uses TRBV7-7 with TRBJ2-1; 10 positions agree with TRBD2. The V gene's germline CDR1 is SSHAT and CDR2 FNYEAQ (reference sequence). The CDR3 length is 18 residues. CDR3: CASSLSLGGTSVNNEQFF. For the CDR3, the DNA is TGTGCTAGCAGCTTATCCTTGGGGGGGACTAGCGTCAACAATGAGCAGTTCTTC.

Here the CDR3 DNA reads TGTGCCAGCAGCCGGGACAGGGCGAAAGGCTACGAGCAGTACTTC. Amino acid sequence: CASSRDRAKGYEQYF. J is TRBJ2-7 and V is TRBV21-1; the table names TRBD1, a call not compared with the DNA. TRBV21-1 is described as a pseudogene. The CDR3 is 15 amino acids.

The chain uses TRBV9 and TRBJ1-6; maybe TRBD1 (6 bases). Trimming removed 4 bases at V and 2 bases at J, with 16 bases between. This CDR3 contains 17 residues. Germline V lookup: CDR1 SGDLS, CDR2 YYNGEE. CDR3 region: CASSTPQGNAYNSPLHF. In nucleotides, the CDR3 is TGTGCCAGCAGCACCCCTCAGGGGAACGCCTATAATTCACCCCTCCACTTT.

This clone was counted once. The rearrangement links TRBV10-3 to TRBJ2-2; the D gene is possibly TRBD2 (7 bases). The germline V gene has CDR1 ENHRY and CDR2 SYGVKD. This CDR3 contains 13 residues. Trimming removed 11 bases at V and 6 bases at J, with 16 bases between. This CDR3 is CAGGASSAGELFF. CDR3 in DNA: TGTGCCGGGGGGGCTAGCTCCGCCGGGGAGCTGTTTTTT.

The V gene is TRBV19, the J gene TRBJ2-1; D ambiguous. V gave up 6 bases and J gave up 9 bases, with 12 bases separating them. This CDR3 has 12 amino acids. The germline V gene encodes CDR1 LNHDA and CDR2 SQIVND (reference sequence). The CDR3 spells CASSVYTTEQFF. The CDR3 DNA reads as TGTGCCAGTAGCGTATATACAACTGAGCAGTTCTTC.

This chain joins TRBV19 and TRBJ2-1; no clear D. V gave up 4 bases and J gave up 7 bases, with 14 bases separating them. Germline V gene data show CDR1 as LNHDA and CDR2 as SQIVND (reference sequence). CDR3 size: 14 residues. The CDR3 spells CASSTGFTINEQFF. DNA of the CDR3: TGTGCCAGTAGTACAGGTTTTACCATTAATGAGCAGTTCTTC.

The chain carries TRBV13 and TRBJ2-1; maybe TRBD2 (6 bases). This CDR3 contains 16 residues. The V gene's germline CDR1 is PRHDT and CDR2 FYEKMQ (reference sequence). Trimming removed 5 bases at V and 6 bases at J, with 20 bases between. The CDR3 bases are TGTGCCAGCAGCCCCTGGGGCGGCCAGGAGGGCAATGAGCAGTTCTTC. Its protein is CASSPWGGQEGNEQFF.

V and J are TRBV30 and TRBJ1-5, with D maybe TRBD1 (6 bases). Germline CDR1 and CDR2: GTSNPN and SVGIG (reference sequence). With 0 bases removed from V and 0 bases from J, the gap between germline ends came to 18 bases. The CDR3 has 18 residues. The CDR3 sequence: CAWSVEQGGGYSNQPQHF. CDR3 nucleotides: TGTGCCTGGAGTGTAGAACAGGGTGGCGGTTATAGCAATCAGCCCCAGCATTTT.

This chain joins TRBV11-2 and TRBJ2-5, with D maybe TRBD2 (6 bases). CDR1 and CDR2 (germline): SGHAT, FQNNGV. V was pared by 5 bases and J by 7 bases, with 17 bases between. The CDR3 length is 14 residues. DNA for the CDR3: TGTGCCAGCAGCCCCAGCGGGTGGGAAGGGACCCAGTACTTC. Residues: CASSPSGWEGTQYF.

This sequence joins TRBV5-1 and TRBJ2-7; TRBD1 is a possible D gene (6 bases). Trimming cost V 2 bases and J 2 bases, with 8 bases left between them. Germline V gives CDR1 SGHRS, CDR2 YFSETQ. This CDR3 comprises 13 residues. CDR3 DNA sequence: TGCGCCAGCAGCTTCCAGGGGACCTACGAGCAGTACTTC. Protein sequence: CASSFQGTYEQYF.

V is TRBV5-1 and J is TRBJ2-3, with 11 bases identical to TRBD2. Germline-derived CDR1 and CDR2 are SGHRS and YFSETQ. CDR3 length equals 16 residues. V lost 0 bases and J lost 5; bases outside the gene matches: 5. CDR3 coding DNA: TGCGCCAGCAGCTTGGTCACTAGCGGGGGAGTAGATACGCAGTATTTT. This translates into CASSLVTSGGVDTQYF. Supplemented by reference TRBV5-1 and TRBJ2-3, the full variable domain reads KAGVTQTPRYLIKTRGQQVTLSCSPISGHRSVSWYQQTPGQGLQFLFEYFSETQRNKGNFPGRFSGRQFSNSRSEMNVSTLELGDSALYLCASSLVTSGGVDTQYFGPGTRLTVL.

V and J are TRBV27 and TRBJ1-2, with a tentative D call TRBD1 (5 bases). The germline V gene encodes CDR1 MNHEY and CDR2 SMNVEV (reference sequence). V lost 5 bases, J lost 5 bases, and 9 bases lay in between. CDR3 length equals 12 residues. The CDR3 region is CASSPGWYGYTF. DNA of the CDR3: TGTGCCAGCAGTCCAGGGTGGTATGGCTACACCTTC.

The rearrangement uses TRBV5-1 and TRBJ2-7, with a possible D match to TRBD2 (7 bases). CDR3 length: 15 amino acids. Germline V gene sequence: CDR1 SGHRS, CDR2 YFSETQ. V lost 4 bases and J 3 bases, leaving 17 bases between the germline ends. The CDR3 is CASSGGGALDYEQYF. In DNA, the CDR3 is TGCGCCAGCAGCGGAGGGGGGGCTTTGGACTACGAGCAGTACTTC.

The chain employs TRBV28 and TRBJ2-7; D unclear. This CDR3 is built from 14 residues. Trimming removed 10 bases at V and 2 bases at J, with 18 bases between. Germline V gene lookup returns CDR1 MDHEN and CDR2 SYDVKM. CDR3 DNA: TGTGCCACCGCACGACTCCCCGGTCCCTACGAGCAGTACTTC. This translates into CATARLPGPYEQYF.

The chain couples TRBV5-6 to TRBJ2-2, with TRBD1 as a possible D gene (5 bases). CDR3 length: 16 residues. With 4 bases removed from V and 0 bases from J, the gap between germline ends came to 13 bases. The V gene's germline CDR1 is SGHDT and CDR2 YYEEEE. DNA of the CDR3: TGTGCCAGCAGCCGGTCAGGGCTATCGAACACCGGGGAGCTGTTTTTT. It yields the protein CASSRSGLSNTGELFF.

V usage is TRBV6-1 and J usage is TRBJ2-5; a weak D match, TRBD1 (6 bases). CDR1 is MNHNS, CDR2 SASEGT, per germline. V was shortened by 6 bases and J by 5 bases, with 13 bases between the two germline ends. The CDR3 runs 13 residues. The CDR3 DNA reads as TGTGCCAGCAGAGTACAGGGAGAGGAGACCCAGTACTTC. Translation gives CASRVQGEETQYF.

V is TRBV13 and J is TRBJ2-1, with TRBD2 as a possible D gene (5 bases). Germline CDR1 and CDR2: PRHDT and FYEKMQ (reference sequence). V lost 4 bases to trimming and J lost 14 bases, with 15 bases between them. This CDR3 has 12 residues. The CDR3 DNA reads TGTGCCAGCAGCTCTAAAGCGGTCGGTGAGTTCTTC. As protein: CASSSKAVGEFF.

This chain links TRBV5-1 with TRBJ1-1; TRBD1 aligns across 8 bases. The V segment lost 3 bases and the J segment 1 base; nucleotides outside the gene matches: 2. Germline V CDR1 and CDR2: SGHRS, YFSETQ. The CDR3 runs to 14 residues. CDR3 bases: TGCGCCAGCAGCTCTCAGGGGGCGAACACTGAAGCTTTCTTT. Its translation is CASSSQGANTEAFF.